The entry below describes one T cell receptor (beta chain). The data stem from a study of T cells in Graves' hyperthyroidism and ophthalmopathy. V trimming: 10 bases; J trimming: 2 bases; junction bases outside the gene matches: 11. The CDR3 runs to 14 residues. Germline-derived CDR1 and CDR2 are MNHEY and SVGAGI. There were TCR beta CDR3 regions amplified from RNA transcripts. Researchers ran a first-round RT-PCR on the TCR CDR3 using the HTBI primer set. TCRdb re-derived calls from the multiplex PCR reads in MiXCR, one entry per CDR3 protein. The sample lists roughly 700,000 distinct CDR3 sequences; around a third were seen once. Absence of ophthalmopathy progression within 18 months defined stable Graves' hyperthyroidism.

The chain joins TRBV6-5 to TRBJ2-7; 7 bases agree with TRBD1. The sequence derives from a middle-aged woman with Graves' hyperthyroidism. Specimen: blood. CDR3 protein: CAILGDRNPYEQYF. The CDR3, as DNA: TGTGCCATTTTAGGGGACAGAAACCCCTACGAGCAGTACTTC.